A selection of T cell receptor beta chains follows, all from one sample in a study of immune heterogeneity within non-small cell lung tumors. TCRdb fed the multiplex PCR reads into MiXCR, producing one record per CDR3 protein. The sample contains fewer than 25,000 distinct CDR3 sequences, around 28% of which appear only once. The sequenced sample consisted of lung tumor tissue. These receptor sequences come from a man aged 35 to 55 with non-small cell lung cancer. CDR3s include the opening cysteine and the closing phenylalanine or tryptophan. The D gene is left open where the match is weak. Where a row states a size, it is once, few, many or the class of an expanded clone; other rows omit it.

d_call clone_size j_call v_call cdr3_aa cdr3_nt
. . TRBJ2-5 TRBV6-1 CASSGNFPPKTQYF TGTGCCAGCAGTGGCAACTTCCCCCCTAAGACCCAGTACTTC
. few TRBJ2-5 TRBV7-9 CASALGGETQYF TGTGCCAGCGCATTGGGAGGAGAGACCCAGTACTTC
TRBD1 . TRBJ1-1 TRBV6-1 CASTSGGGPPLEAFF TGTGCCAGCACCTCAGGGGGGGGGCCCCCACTAGAAGCTTTCTTT
TRBD1 . TRBJ1-2 TRBV30 CAWSGGQSPFGSYSF TGTGCCTGGAGCGGGGGACAGAGCCCGTTCGGAAGCTACTCCTTC
. many TRBJ2-7 TRBV19 CASSIGQSREQYF TGTGCCAGTAGTATAGGACAATCAAGAGAGCAGTACTTC
. few TRBJ1-5 TRBV7-6 CASSLGYPDQPQHF TGTGCCAGCAGCCTTGGCTATCCAGATCAGCCCCAGCATTTT
. many TRBJ1-1 TRBV12-3/TRBV12-4 CASSFRGRPNTEAFF TGTGCCAGCAGTTTCCGGGGTCGGCCGAACACTGAAGCTTTCTTT
TRBD1 many TRBJ1-1 TRBV10-3 CAISDGRGRLVEAFF TGTGCCATCAGTGATGGTAGGGGGCGCTTGGTTGAAGCTTTCTTT
. . TRBJ2-2 TRBV12-3/TRBV12-4 CASSPQGAADTGELFF TGTGCCAGCAGCCCTCAAGGAGCGGCGGACACCGGGGAGCTGTTTTTT
. . TRBJ2-5 TRBV6-5 CASSYSGVKQETQYF TGTGCCAGCAGTTACTCGGGGGTTAAACAAGAGACCCAGTACTTC
. many TRBJ1-5 TRBV7-8 CASSLGEQPQHF TGTGCCAGCAGCTTAGGGGAGCAGCCCCAGCATTTT
. . TRBJ2-7 TRBV5-5 CASSLESIPGEQYF TGTGCCAGCAGCTTGGAATCCATCCCGGGGGAGCAGTACTTC
. few TRBJ1-6 TRBV18 CASSPGDRSGNSPLHF TGTGCCAGCTCACCAGGTGACAGATCAGGGAATTCACCCCTCCACTTT
. many TRBJ2-7 TRBV9 CASSPRPSYEQYF TGTGCCAGCAGCCCCAGACCATCCTACGAGCAGTACTTC
TRBD1 . TRBJ1-5 TRBV6-2/TRBV6-3 CASSYPGTGLGQPQHF TGTGCCAGCAGTTACCCTGGGACAGGGTTAGGTCAGCCCCAGCATTTT
TRBD2 medium-sized TRBJ2-7 TRBV2 CASGGGGPRYEQYF TGTGCCAGCGGGGGCGGGGGGCCCAGGTACGAGCAGTACTTC
TRBD2 few TRBJ2-1 TRBV7-3 CASSTSGAYNEQFF TGTGCCAGCAGCACTAGCGGGGCCTACAATGAGCAGTTCTTC
. . TRBJ1-3 TRBV7-2 CASSLVDLLSGNTIYF TGTGCCAGCAGCTTAGTGGATCTTCTATCTGGAAACACCATATATTTT
. . TRBJ2-5 TRBV6-1 CASTKTTGRQETQYF TGTGCCAGCACCAAAACGACGGGACGGCAAGAGACCCAGTACTTC
. . TRBJ2-1 TRBV6-1 CASSASEISYNEQSF TGTGCCAGCAGTGCCTCGGAGATCTCCTACAATGAGCAGTCCTTC
TRBD1 . TRBJ1-5 TRBV6-1 CASRPGTGGPQPQNF TGTGCCAGCAGACCCGGGACAGGGGGCCCTCAGCCCCAGAATTTT
. medium-sized TRBJ1-6 TRBV3-1 CASSLLAGGNSPLHF TGTGCCAGCAGCCTCCTTGCGGGCGGTAATTCACCCCTCCACTTT
TRBD2 . TRBJ2-3 TRBV11-3 CASSFSGIDTQYF TGTGCCAGCAGCTTTAGCGGGATAGATACGCAGTATTTT
. medium-sized TRBJ2-7 TRBV6-2/TRBV6-3 CASSYFGSVYEQYF TGTGCCAGCAGTTACTTCGGGAGTGTTTACGAGCAGTACTTC
. many TRBJ2-1 TRBV12-3/TRBV12-4 CASSSQTTKPYNEQFF TGTGCCAGCAGTTCACAGACCACTAAGCCCTACAATGAGCAGTTCTTC
TRBD2 . TRBJ2-1 TRBV15 CATRTSGYNEQFF TGTGCCACGAGGACTAGCGGATACAATGAGCAGTTCTTC
. once TRBJ1-2 TRBV4-1 CASSQVIRNRDGEYGYTF TGCGCCAGCAGCCAAGTAATTAGGAACCGGGACGGCGAGTATGGCTACACCTTC
. . TRBJ2-7 TRBV5-1 CAGSLVGEAGYEQYF TGCGCCGGCAGCTTGGTGGGGGAGGCCGGCTACGAGCAGTACTTC
TRBD1 medium-sized TRBJ1-1 TRBV5-1 CASSSSGQSNTEAFF TGCGCCAGCAGCTCGTCGGGACAGTCGAACACTGAAGCTTTCTTT
. medium-sized TRBJ1-3 TRBV12-3/TRBV12-4 CASSSINSPNTIYF TGTGCCAGCAGTTCCATTAATTCTCCGAACACCATATATTTT
. . TRBJ2-2 TRBV6-5 CASSYNVASAGELFF TGTGCCAGCAGTTACAACGTCGCGAGCGCCGGGGAGCTGTTTTTT
TRBD1 few TRBJ1-5 TRBV6-1 CASSYLPGGAQHF TGTGCCAGCAGTTATCTGCCAGGGGGAGCCCAGCATTTT
. . TRBJ1-1 TRBV20-1 CTAKVGDTEAFF TGCACTGCTAAAGTGGGGGACACTGAAGCTTTCTTT
TRBD2 few TRBJ2-5 TRBV3-1 CASSPSGRGETQYF TGTGCCAGCAGTCCCAGCGGGAGGGGAGAGACCCAGTACTTC
TRBD2 few TRBJ2-1 TRBV5-1 CASSLVPSGRLGLNEQFF TGCGCCAGCAGCTTGGTTCCTAGCGGGAGGTTGGGGTTGAATGAGCAGTTCTTC
TRBD2 medium-sized TRBJ2-2 TRBV24-1 CATSKRENTGELFF TGTGCCACCTCTAAGCGGGAGAACACCGGGGAGCTGTTTTTT
. few TRBJ2-1 TRBV5-8 CASSLGIGSNEQFF TGTGCCAGCAGCTTGGGGATCGGGTCAAATGAGCAGTTCTTC
TRBD1 . TRBJ2-3 TRBV7-2 CASSLRATGIDTDTQYF TGTGCCAGCAGCCTAAGGGCGACAGGGATAGACACAGATACGCAGTATTTT
. medium-sized TRBJ2-3 TRBV27 CASSIRTAPPDTQYF TGTGCCAGCAGTATCCGGACAGCCCCACCAGATACGCAGTATTTT
. many TRBJ2-7 TRBV30 CAWSFGLPSSYEQYF TGTGCCTGGAGTTTCGGACTCCCGAGCTCCTACGAGCAGTACTTC